The rows below give T cell receptor beta chains drawn from one sample of a study of neurological immune-mediated disorders. Using its own MiXCR run on the 5' RACE reads, TCRdb lists one record per CDR3 protein. The sample lists about 18,000 distinct CDR3 sequences, around 13% occurring once. Sequenced material: CD4+ T cells from blood. The origin of the receptors is a woman aged 60-70 years with HTLV-1-associated myelopathy (HAM/TSP). The CDR3 runs from the conserved cysteine through the conserved F or W. The D gene is left open where the match is weak.

d_gene: -; j_gene: TRBJ1-2; v_gene: TRBV3-1; CDR3aa: CASSQDVGGRGYTF
d_gene: TRBD2; j_gene: TRBJ2-2; v_gene: TRBV6-5; CDR3aa: CASTLGLDVAGELFF
d_gene: TRBD2; j_gene: TRBJ2-7; v_gene: TRBV20-1; CDR3aa: CSALAGRTYEQYF
d_gene: -; j_gene: TRBJ2-1; v_gene: TRBV29-1; CDR3aa: CSVVDGINEQFF
d_gene: TRBD1; j_gene: TRBJ1-1; v_gene: TRBV20-1; CDR3aa: CSARMPSGQGSPTEAFF
d_gene: -; j_gene: TRBJ2-1; v_gene: TRBV7-9; CDR3aa: CASSLVGGEQFF
d_gene: -; j_gene: TRBJ2-7; v_gene: TRBV20-1; CDR3aa: CSARDYRDTLGEQYF
d_gene: TRBD1; j_gene: TRBJ2-5; v_gene: TRBV5-1; CDR3aa: CASSLATGGAGQGTQYF
d_gene: TRBD1; j_gene: TRBJ2-5; v_gene: TRBV7-2; CDR3aa: CASSLNRGQQETQYF
d_gene: TRBD2; j_gene: TRBJ2-1; v_gene: TRBV7-2; CDR3aa: CASSLVGTSGTVTSRNEQFF
d_gene: -; j_gene: TRBJ1-6; v_gene: TRBV6-1; CDR3aa: CASLYSPSSYNSPLHF
d_gene: -; j_gene: TRBJ1-5; v_gene: TRBV20-1; CDR3aa: CSAGGKGNQPQHF
d_gene: -; j_gene: TRBJ2-1; v_gene: TRBV5-1; CDR3aa: CASSLVRNEQFF
d_gene: -; j_gene: TRBJ1-4; v_gene: TRBV5-1; CDR3aa: CASSLGSSTNEKLFF
d_gene: -; j_gene: TRBJ2-3; v_gene: TRBV7-9; CDR3aa: CASSLGERGTDTQYF
d_gene: -; j_gene: TRBJ2-3; v_gene: TRBV7-9; CDR3aa: CASSLYSTDTQYF
d_gene: -; j_gene: TRBJ2-1; v_gene: TRBV9; CDR3aa: CASSVTGQVVGEQFF
d_gene: -; j_gene: TRBJ1-4; v_gene: TRBV12-3/TRBV12-4; CDR3aa: CASSRPPLEEKLFF
d_gene: -; j_gene: TRBJ2-1; v_gene: TRBV12-3/TRBV12-4; CDR3aa: CASSLGGLPYNEQFF
d_gene: -; j_gene: TRBJ2-3; v_gene: TRBV29-1; CDR3aa: CSVEDPRHGDTQYF
d_gene: -; j_gene: TRBJ2-1; v_gene: TRBV20-1; CDR3aa: CSARTPLYNEQFF
d_gene: -; j_gene: TRBJ2-3; v_gene: TRBV7-2; CDR3aa: CASSLEGRGADTQYF
d_gene: TRBD1; j_gene: TRBJ1-4; v_gene: TRBV4-3; CDR3aa: CASSQGASRTGNEKLFF
d_gene: -; j_gene: TRBJ2-1; v_gene: TRBV3-2; CDR3aa: CASSQGAGTGGYNEQFF
d_gene: TRBD1; j_gene: TRBJ1-5; v_gene: TRBV7-2; CDR3aa: CASSPGTGAGGPQHF
d_gene: TRBD2; j_gene: TRBJ2-1; v_gene: TRBV11-3; CDR3aa: CASSLDGTSGVQGPYNEQFF
d_gene: -; j_gene: TRBJ1-2; v_gene: TRBV5-8; CDR3aa: CASSYRQALGGYTF
d_gene: TRBD2; j_gene: TRBJ2-5; v_gene: TRBV5-1; CDR3aa: CASETGTSGSGETQYF
d_gene: -; j_gene: TRBJ1-5; v_gene: TRBV5-1; CDR3aa: CASSLGGNGNQPQHF
d_gene: -; j_gene: TRBJ2-7; v_gene: TRBV5-1; CDR3aa: CASSREGSWVIYEQYF
d_gene: TRBD2; j_gene: TRBJ2-3; v_gene: TRBV24-1; CDR3aa: CATSELASSTDTQYF